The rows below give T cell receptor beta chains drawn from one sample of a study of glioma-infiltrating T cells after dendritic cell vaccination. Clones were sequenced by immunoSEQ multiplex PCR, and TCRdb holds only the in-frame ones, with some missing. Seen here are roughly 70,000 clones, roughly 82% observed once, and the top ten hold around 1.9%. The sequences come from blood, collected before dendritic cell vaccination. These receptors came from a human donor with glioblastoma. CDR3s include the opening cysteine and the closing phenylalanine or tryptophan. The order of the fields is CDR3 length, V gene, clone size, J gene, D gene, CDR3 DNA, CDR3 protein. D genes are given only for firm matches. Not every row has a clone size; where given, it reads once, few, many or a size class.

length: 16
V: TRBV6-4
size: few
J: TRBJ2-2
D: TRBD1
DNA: TGTGCCAGCAACCCCTCGGGACAGGGAAGTGCCGGGGAGCTGTTTTTT
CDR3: CASNPSGQGSAGELFF

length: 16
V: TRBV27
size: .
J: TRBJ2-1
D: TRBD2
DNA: TGTGCCACCATGGGACTAGCGGGCTTAGTTTACAATGAGCAGTTCTTC
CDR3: CATMGLAGLVYNEQFF

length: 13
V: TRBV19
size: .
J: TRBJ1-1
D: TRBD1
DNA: TGTGCCAGTATTCCGACAGGGGGCTATGAAGCTTTCTTT
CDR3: CASIPTGGYEAFF

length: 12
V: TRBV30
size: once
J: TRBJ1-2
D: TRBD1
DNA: TGTGCCTGGAGCACAGGGGTTCATGGCTACACCTTC
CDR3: CAWSTGVHGYTF

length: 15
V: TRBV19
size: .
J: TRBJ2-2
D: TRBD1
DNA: TGTGCCAGTAGTCAAGGGACAGCTAACACCGGGGAGCTGTTTTTT
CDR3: CASSQGTANTGELFF

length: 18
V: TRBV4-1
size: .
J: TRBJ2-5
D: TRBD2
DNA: TGCGCCAGCAGCCAAGGAGTCTTGCGGGGGGGCCTACGAGAGACCCAGTACTTC
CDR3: CASSQGVLRGGLRETQYF

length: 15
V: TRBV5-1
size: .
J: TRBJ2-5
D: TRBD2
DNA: TGCGCCAGCAGTTTTCCGGGACTAGGAAAAGAGACCCAGTACTTC
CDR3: CASSFPGLGKETQYF

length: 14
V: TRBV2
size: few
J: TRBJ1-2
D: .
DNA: TGTGCCAGCAGTGAGGCAGGGGACAACTATGGCTACACCTTC
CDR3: CASSEAGDNYGYTF

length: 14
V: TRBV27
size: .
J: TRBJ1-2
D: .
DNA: TGTGCCAGCAGTTTTGCAGGGTCTAACTATGGCTACACCTTC
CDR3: CASSFAGSNYGYTF

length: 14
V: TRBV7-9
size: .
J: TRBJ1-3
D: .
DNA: TGTGCCAGCAGCTTTACAGGGTCTGGAAACACCATATATTTT
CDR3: CASSFTGSGNTIYF

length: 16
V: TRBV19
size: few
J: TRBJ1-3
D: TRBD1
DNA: TGTGCCAGTAGTCACGGGGACAGGGGATCTGGAAACACCATATATTTT
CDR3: CASSHGDRGSGNTIYF

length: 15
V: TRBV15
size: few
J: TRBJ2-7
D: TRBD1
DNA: TGTGCCACCAGCAGAATACAGGGGGCGGGCTACGAGCAGTACTTC
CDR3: CATSRIQGAGYEQYF

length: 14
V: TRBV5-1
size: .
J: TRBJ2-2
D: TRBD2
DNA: TGCGCCAGCAGCTTGGGTGAGAGCGGGGCGGAGCTGTTTTTT
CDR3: CASSLGESGAELFF

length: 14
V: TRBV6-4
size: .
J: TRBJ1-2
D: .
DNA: TGTGCCAGCAGCCCCACCGGGTCTAACTATGGCTACACCTTC
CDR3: CASSPTGSNYGYTF

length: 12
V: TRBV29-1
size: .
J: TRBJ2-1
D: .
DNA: TGCAGCGTTATGTACAGGGTGGGTGAGCAGTTCTTC
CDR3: CSVMYRVGEQFF

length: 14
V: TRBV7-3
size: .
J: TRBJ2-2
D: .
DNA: TGTGCCAGCAGCTTACAGGGGTTGGCCGGGGAGCTGTTTTTT
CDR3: CASSLQGLAGELFF

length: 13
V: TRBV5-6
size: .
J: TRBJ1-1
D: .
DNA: TGTGCCAGCAGCTCGGGAACGAACACTGAAGCTTTCTTT
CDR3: CASSSGTNTEAFF

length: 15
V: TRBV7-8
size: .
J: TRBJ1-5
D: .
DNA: TGTGCCAGCAGCCCATTGGGGGGGCAAAATCAGCCCCAGCATTTT
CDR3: CASSPLGGQNQPQHF

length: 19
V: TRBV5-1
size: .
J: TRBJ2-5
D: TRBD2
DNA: TGCGCCAGCAGCTTGGGGGGACTAGCGGGAGGCCCTTACCAAGAGACCCAGTACTTC
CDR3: CASSLGGLAGGPYQETQYF

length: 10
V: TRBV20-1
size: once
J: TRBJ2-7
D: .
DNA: TGCAGTGCTAGCTCCCACGAGCAGTACTTC
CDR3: CSASSHEQYF

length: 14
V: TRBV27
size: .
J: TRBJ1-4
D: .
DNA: TGTGCCAGCAGAAGCGGGGGGGTCGATGAAAAACTGTTTTTT
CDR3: CASRSGGVDEKLFF

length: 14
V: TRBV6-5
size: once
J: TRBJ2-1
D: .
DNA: TGTGCCAGCAGATTCGCCGTCCTAACGCCCGAGCAGTTCTTC
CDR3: CASRFAVLTPEQFF

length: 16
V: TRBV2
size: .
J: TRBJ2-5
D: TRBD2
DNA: TGTGCCAGCAGTTCTTTCCTGTGGGAGGGCCGAGAGACCCAGTACTTC
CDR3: CASSSFLWEGRETQYF

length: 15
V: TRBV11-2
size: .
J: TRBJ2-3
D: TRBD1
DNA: TGTGCCAGCAGCCCGGACAGGGTGGGCACAGATACGCAGTATTTT
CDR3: CASSPDRVGTDTQYF

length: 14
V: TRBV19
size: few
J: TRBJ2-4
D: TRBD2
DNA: TGTGCCAGTAGTATAGGCGGGGGGAGGGACATTCAGTACTTC
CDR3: CASSIGGGRDIQYF

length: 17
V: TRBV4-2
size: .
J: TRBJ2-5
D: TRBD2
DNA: TGTGCCAGCAGCCAAGATTGGACTAGCGGGGGCCCAGAGACCCAGTACTTC
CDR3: CASSQDWTSGGPETQYF

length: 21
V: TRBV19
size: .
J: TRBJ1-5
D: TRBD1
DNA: TGTGCCAGTAGTATACCCCCTCCCCACCGGGACAGGGGGCAAGTCAATCAGCCCCAGCATTTT
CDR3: CASSIPPPHRDRGQVNQPQHF

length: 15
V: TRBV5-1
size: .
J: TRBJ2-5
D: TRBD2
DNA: TGCGCCAGCACCTCACTAGCGGGGGGGCCCGAGACCCAGTACTTC
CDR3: CASTSLAGGPETQYF

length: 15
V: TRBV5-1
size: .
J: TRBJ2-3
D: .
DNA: TGCGCCAGCAGCAAACGGACAGAGGGCACAGATACGCAGTATTTT
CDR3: CASSKRTEGTDTQYF

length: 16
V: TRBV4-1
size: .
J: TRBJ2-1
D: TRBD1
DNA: TGCGCCAGCAGCACACGGGACAGCAGCTCCTACAATGAGCAGTTCTTC
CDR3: CASSTRDSSSYNEQFF

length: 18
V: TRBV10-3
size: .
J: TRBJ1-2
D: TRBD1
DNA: TGTGCCATCAGTGGGATGACCGGACAGGAGACTACTAACTATGGCTACACCTTC
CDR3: CAISGMTGQETTNYGYTF